The T cell receptor (beta chain) under discussion was sequenced for a study of T-cell memory formation after mild COVID-19. This clonotype was seen a single time. Trimming stripped 0 bases from V and 2 bases from J, with 24 bases between. Germline CDR1 and CDR2: LGHDT and YNNKEL (reference sequence). The CDR3 extends over 20 amino acids. MiXCR was run by TCRdb on the 5' RACE reads, yielding one entry per CDR3 protein. This repertoire shows roughly 450,000 distinct CDR3 sequences, approximately 19% found once; its top ten account for 20% to 25%. Material: PBMCs or a T cell subset sorted from them (not recorded which). The sequence was obtained from a man younger than 30 who had mild COVID-19 (a few samples of this study predate the infection). Cell type and time point are not known. The rearrangement joins TRBV3-1 to TRBJ2-3; D might be TRBD2 (7 bases). In DNA, the CDR3 is TGTGCCAGCAGCCAAGAAGGAGGGGGGGTCACCATTCCCTCCACAGATACGCAGTATTTT. Its protein product is CASSQEGGGVTIPSTDTQYF.